The TCR beta chain described here comes from a study of CD8+ T cells in alopecia areata (dated by TCRdb to 2017 to 2018). Background on the whole study: The treated patients, all with moderate-to-severe alopecia areata, were enrolled in an open-label pilot trial of oral tofacitinib given at 5 to 10 mg twice daily. Patients received tofacitinib for 6 to 18 months and were then followed off drug for 6 months to check for delayed response and recurrence. In treated patients, disease severity was measured using the SALT score, which gives the percentage of scalp surface area affected. In both human patients and the C3H/HeJ mouse model, the study applied high-throughput TCRbeta sequencing to look at T cell clonal expansion in alopecia areata. Human TCRbeta sequencing covered scalp tissue and sorted CD4+ and CD8+ peripheral blood T cells from patchy and totalis/universalis alopecia areata patients and healthy controls. Biopsies were taken from tofacitinib-treated patients at baseline and at 4 and 24 weeks of treatment, and a later scalp biopsy was taken in several of the tofacitinib-treated patients. Scalp clonality was compared among normal scalp (n=4), patchy alopecia areata scalp (n=8), and alopecia totalis/universalis scalp (n=8). RNA was obtained with the PAXgene miRNA kit for fixed scalp, the miRNeasy kit for PBMCs, and the RNeasy kit for mouse skin. TCRbeta CDR3 regions were amplified by immunoSEQ multiplex PCR using 35 Vbeta forward and 13 Jbeta reverse primers. The paper as a whole reports these results and caveats: Scalp TCR repertoire analysis is complicated because resident alphabeta T cells in normal human skin are also sequenced, whereas mouse skin is dominated by gammadelta T cells. Tofacitinib significantly decreased scalp clonality and the number of expanded CD8+ clones among the top 100 scalp clones. Because the treated cohort was small and included a single nonresponder, larger studies are needed to assess links between baseline CD8+ expansion and response. Compared with mice, TCR sequences shared between patients were less clear, possibly partly because of HLA diversity across the patient population. Compared with normal scalp, lesional scalp, particularly in alopecia totalis/universalis, had higher clonality and more expanded CD8+ clones, which suggests antigenic drive. During tofacitinib treatment, many expanded lesional clones stuck around in both scalp and blood, and this persistence may partly explain why relapse happens after treatment is stopped.

The time point label of this sample denotes: around 29 days on oral tofacitinib. Sample treatment or condition, as interpreted from the label and publication: oral pan-JAK inhibitor, 5-10 mg twice daily. Peripheral blood and lesional scalp punch biopsies were obtained from patients with alopecia areata. PBMCs were separated by density centrifugation and stained for CD3, CD4 and CD8, after which CD4+ and CD8+ T cells were sorted on a FACSAria. A remark on this clone: The specificity of this receptor is unknown. The sample holds no much larger clone one base away, and base qualities are not on file.

Trimming at the junction amounts to 0 bases on V and 3 bases on J, and the germline ends lie 9 bases apart. CDR1 and CDR2 were assigned from the germline V gene as SGHRS and YFSETQ. The CDR3, cysteine through phenylalanine, is 14 amino acids long. Only CDR3 DNA remains: 42 bases, in frame from the first base. The protocol used for the library was the immunoSEQ multiplex PCR assay. To provide template for TCR sequencing, every sample had RNA extracted and reverse transcribed into cDNA. First-strand cDNA was synthesized with SuperScript III using a 2:1 mix of oligo-dT and random hexamers. Amplification bias was assessed with a synthetic immune receptor repertoire, and residual bias was removed computationally. In the authors' own workflow: Raw reads were preprocessed to remove errors, and CDR3 was defined by IMGT conventions from the conserved cysteine to phenylalanine. Clonality was calculated as 1 minus Shannon entropy normalized by log2 of the number of productive unique TCRs. Scalp TCRbeta sequences were cross-referenced with sorted blood CD4 and CD8 repertoires so that the CD4 or CD8 identity of scalp clones could be inferred. This immuneACCESS table, as held by TCRdb, lists in-frame sequences with V and J called but not all clones. Of the missing ones, under half trace to an unresolved V gene in checked studies; the others have no known cause. Clonal size and the V and J genes are those of that table, whereas D and trimming came from the DNA. In this sample the table shows about 200,000 clones, 50% to 75% of which occur a single time. The ten largest clonotypes hold 4% to 5% of the sample.

The receptor was derived from a human donor with alopecia areata. The sample was CD4+ T cells sorted from blood, taken at week 4, from a patient treated with tofacitinib. The chain couples TRBV5-1 to TRBJ1-1; the D gene cannot be resolved reliably. The sequenced DNA: TGCGCCAGCAGCTTGGAACCAGGAGACACTGAAGCTTTCTTT. This encodes CASSLEPGDTEAFF.